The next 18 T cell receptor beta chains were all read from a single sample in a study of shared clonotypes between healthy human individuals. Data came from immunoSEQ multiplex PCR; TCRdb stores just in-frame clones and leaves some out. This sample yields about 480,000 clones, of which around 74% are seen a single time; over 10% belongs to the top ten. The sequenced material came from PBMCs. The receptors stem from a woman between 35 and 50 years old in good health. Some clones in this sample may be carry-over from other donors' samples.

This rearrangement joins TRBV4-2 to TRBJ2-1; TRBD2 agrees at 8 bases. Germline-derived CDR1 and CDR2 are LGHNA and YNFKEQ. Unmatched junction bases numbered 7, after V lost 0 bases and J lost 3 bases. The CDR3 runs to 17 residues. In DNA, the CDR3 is TGTGCCAGCAGCCAAGAACCGGGAGGGCCTAGCTACAATGAGCAGTTCTTC. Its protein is CASSQEPGGPSYNEQFF.

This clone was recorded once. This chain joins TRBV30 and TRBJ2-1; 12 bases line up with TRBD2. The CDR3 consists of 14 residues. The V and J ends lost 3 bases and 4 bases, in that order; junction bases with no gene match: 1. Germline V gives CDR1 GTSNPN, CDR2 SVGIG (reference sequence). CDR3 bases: TGTGCCTGGAGACTAGCGGGAGGTTACAATGAGCAGTTCTTC. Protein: CAWRLAGGYNEQFF.

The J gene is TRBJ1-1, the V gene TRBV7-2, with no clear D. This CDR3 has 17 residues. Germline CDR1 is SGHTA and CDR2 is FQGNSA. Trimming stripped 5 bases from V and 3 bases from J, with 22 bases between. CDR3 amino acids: CASSLRAPRASYTEAFF. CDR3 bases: TGTGCCAGCAGCCTCCGGGCCCCAAGGGCCTCCTACACTGAAGCTTTCTTT. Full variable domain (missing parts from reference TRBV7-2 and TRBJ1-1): GAGVSQSPSNKVTEKGKDVELRCDPISGHTALYWYRQSLGQGLEFLIYFQGNSAPDKSGLPSDRFSAERTGGSVSTLTIQRTQQEDSAVYLCASSLRAPRASYTEAFFGQGTRLTVV.

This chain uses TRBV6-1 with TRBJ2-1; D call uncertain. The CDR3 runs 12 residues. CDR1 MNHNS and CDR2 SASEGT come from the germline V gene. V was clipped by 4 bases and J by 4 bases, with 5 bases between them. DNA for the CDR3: TGTGCCAGCAGTGGCCTGTACAATGAGCAGTTCTTC. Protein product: CASSGLYNEQFF.

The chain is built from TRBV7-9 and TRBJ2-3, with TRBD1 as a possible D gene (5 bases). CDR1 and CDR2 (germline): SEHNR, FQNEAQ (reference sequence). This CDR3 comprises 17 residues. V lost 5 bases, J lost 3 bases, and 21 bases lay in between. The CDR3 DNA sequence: TGTGCCAGCAGCGGAACAAACCCAGACAGAAGAACAGATACGCAGTATTTT. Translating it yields CASSGTNPDRRTDTQYF.

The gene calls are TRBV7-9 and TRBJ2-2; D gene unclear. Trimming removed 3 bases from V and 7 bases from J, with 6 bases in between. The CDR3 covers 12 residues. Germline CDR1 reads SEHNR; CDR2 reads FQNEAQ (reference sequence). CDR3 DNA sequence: TGTGCCAGCAGCTTTAGTGACGGGGAGCTGTTTTTT. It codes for CASSFSDGELFF.

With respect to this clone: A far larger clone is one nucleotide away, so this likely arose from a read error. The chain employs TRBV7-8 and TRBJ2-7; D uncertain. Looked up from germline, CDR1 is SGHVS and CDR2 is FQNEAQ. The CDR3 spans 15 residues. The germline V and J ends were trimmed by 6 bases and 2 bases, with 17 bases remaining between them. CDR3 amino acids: CASSFPRYSPYEQYF. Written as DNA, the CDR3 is TGTGCCAGCAGTTTCCCCCGCTACTCACCCTACGAGCAGTACTTC.

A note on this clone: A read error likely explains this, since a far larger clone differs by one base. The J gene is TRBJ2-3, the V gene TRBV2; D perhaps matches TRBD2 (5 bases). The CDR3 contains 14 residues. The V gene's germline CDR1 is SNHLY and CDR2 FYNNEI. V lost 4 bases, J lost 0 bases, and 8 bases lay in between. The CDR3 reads CASSVATSTDTQYF. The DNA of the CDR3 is TGTGCCAGCAGTGTAGCGACTAGCACAGATACGCAGTATTTT. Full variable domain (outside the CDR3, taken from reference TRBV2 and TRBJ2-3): EPEVTQTPSHQVTQMGQEVILRCVPISNHLYFYWYRQILGQKVEFLVSFYNNEISEKSEIFDDQFSVERPDGSNFTLKIRSTKLEDSAMYFCASSVATSTDTQYFGPGTRLTVL.

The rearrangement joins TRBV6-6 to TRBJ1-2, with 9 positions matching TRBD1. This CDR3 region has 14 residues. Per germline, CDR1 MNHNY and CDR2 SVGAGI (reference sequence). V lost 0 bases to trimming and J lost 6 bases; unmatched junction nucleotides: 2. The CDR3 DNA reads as TGTGCCAGCAGTTACTCACAGGGGGCCGATGGCTACACCTTC. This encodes CASSYSQGADGYTF.

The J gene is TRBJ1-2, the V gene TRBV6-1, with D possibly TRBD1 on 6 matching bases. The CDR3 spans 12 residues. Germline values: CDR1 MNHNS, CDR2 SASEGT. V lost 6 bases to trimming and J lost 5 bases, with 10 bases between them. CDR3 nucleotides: TGTGCCAGCAGAACAGGGTATTATGGCTACACCTTC. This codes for CASRTGYYGYTF.

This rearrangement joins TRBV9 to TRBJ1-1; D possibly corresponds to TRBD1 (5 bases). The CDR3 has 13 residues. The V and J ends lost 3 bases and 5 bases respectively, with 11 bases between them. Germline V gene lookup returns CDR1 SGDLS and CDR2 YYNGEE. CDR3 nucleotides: TGTGCCAGCAGCGAAAGCGGGGGGACTGAAGCTTTCTTT. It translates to CASSESGGTEAFF.

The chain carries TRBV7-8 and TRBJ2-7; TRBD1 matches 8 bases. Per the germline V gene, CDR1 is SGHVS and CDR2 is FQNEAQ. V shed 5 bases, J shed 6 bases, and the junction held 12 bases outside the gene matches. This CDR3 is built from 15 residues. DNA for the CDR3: TGTGCCAGCAGCGCGCAAACAGGGGGAGGTTTCGAGCAGTACTTC. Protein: CASSAQTGGGFEQYF.

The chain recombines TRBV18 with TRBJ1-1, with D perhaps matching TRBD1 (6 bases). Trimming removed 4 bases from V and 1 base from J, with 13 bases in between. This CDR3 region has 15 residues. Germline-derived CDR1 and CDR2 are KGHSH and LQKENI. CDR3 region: CASSHEGGTNTEAFF. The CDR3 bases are TGTGCCAGCTCACATGAAGGGGGGACGAACACTGAAGCTTTCTTT.

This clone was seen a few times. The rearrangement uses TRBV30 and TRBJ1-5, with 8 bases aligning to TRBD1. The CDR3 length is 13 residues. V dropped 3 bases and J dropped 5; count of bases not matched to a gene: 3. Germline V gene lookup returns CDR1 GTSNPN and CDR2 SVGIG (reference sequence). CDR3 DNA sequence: TGTGCCTGGAGGGACAGGGAGGATCAGCCCCAGCATTTT. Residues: CAWRDREDQPQHF. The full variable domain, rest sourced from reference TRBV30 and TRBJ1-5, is SQTIHQWPATLVQPVGSPLSLECTVEGTSNPNLYWYRQAAGRGLQLLFYSVGIGQISSEVPQNLSASRPQDRQFILSSKKLLLSDSGFYLCAWRDREDQPQHFGDGTRLSIL.

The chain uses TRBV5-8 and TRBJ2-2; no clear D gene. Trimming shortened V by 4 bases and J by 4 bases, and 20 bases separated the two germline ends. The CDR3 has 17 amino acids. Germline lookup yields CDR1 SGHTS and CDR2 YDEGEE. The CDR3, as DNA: TGTGCCAGCAGCCGGCCGTTGCAAGGTTCGACCACCGGGGAGCTGTTTTTT. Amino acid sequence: CASSRPLQGSTTGELFF.

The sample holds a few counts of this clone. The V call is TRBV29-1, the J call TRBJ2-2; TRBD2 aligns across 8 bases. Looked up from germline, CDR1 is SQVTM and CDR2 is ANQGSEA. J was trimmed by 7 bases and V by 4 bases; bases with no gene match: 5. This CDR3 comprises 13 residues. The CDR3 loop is CSVVSGTIGELFF. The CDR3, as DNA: TGCAGCGTTGTTAGCGGGACGATCGGGGAGCTGTTTTTT.

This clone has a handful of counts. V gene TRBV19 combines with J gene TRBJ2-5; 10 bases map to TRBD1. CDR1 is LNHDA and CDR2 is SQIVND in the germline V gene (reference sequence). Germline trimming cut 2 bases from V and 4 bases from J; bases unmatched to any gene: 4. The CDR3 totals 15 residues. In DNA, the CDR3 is TGTGCCAGTAGTATAAGCGGGACAGGGGCAGAGACCCAGTACTTC. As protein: CASSISGTGAETQYF.

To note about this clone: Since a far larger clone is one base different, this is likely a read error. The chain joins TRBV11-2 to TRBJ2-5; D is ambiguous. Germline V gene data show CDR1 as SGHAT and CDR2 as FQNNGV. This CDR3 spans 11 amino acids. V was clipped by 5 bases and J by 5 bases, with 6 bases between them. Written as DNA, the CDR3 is TGTGCCAGCAGCCTCCGGGAGACCCAGTACTTC. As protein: CASSLRETQYF.